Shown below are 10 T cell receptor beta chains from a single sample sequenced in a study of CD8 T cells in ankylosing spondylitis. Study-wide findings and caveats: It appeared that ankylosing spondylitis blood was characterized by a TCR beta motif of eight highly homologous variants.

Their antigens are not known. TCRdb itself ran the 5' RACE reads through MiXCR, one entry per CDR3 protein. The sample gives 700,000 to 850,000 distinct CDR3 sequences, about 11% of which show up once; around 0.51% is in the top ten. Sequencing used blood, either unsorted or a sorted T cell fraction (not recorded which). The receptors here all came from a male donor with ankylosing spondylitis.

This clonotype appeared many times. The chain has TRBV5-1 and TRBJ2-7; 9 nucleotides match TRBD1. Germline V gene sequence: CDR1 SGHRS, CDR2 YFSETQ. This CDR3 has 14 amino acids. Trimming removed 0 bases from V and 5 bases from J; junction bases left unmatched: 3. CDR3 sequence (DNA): TGCGCCAGCAGCTTGGGGGACAGGGTCAACGAGCAGTACTTC. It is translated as CASSLGDRVNEQYF.

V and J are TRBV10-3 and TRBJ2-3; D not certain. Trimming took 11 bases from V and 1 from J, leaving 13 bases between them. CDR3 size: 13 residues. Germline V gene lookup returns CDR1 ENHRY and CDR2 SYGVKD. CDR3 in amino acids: CAVRWQGTDTQYF. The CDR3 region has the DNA TGTGCCGTTCGTTGGCAGGGCACAGATACGCAGTATTTT.

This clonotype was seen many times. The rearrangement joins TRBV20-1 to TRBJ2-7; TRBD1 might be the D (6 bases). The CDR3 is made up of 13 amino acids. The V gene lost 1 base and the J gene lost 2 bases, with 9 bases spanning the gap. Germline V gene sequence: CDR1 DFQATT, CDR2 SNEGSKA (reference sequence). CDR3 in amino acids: CSARAGQTYEQYF. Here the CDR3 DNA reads TGCAGTGCTAGAGCGGGACAAACCTACGAGCAGTACTTC.

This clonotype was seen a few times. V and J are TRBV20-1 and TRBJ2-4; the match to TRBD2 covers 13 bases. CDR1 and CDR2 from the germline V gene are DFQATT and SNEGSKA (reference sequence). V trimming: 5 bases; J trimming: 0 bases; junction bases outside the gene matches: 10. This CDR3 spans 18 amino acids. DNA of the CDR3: TGCAGTGCTTTCCGGACTAGCGGGGGAGATCTAGCCAAAAACATTCAGTACTTC. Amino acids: CSAFRTSGGDLAKNIQYF.

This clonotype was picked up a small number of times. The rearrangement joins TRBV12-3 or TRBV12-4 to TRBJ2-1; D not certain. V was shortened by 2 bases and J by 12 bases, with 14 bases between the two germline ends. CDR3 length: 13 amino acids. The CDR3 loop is CASSLMEGGAQFF. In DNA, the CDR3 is TGTGCCAGCAGTTTAATGGAAGGCGGCGCGCAGTTCTTC.

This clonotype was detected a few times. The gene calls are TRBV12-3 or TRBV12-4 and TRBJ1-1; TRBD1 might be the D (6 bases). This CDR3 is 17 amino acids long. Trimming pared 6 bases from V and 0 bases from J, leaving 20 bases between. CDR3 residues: CASRPGDTNLLNTEAFF. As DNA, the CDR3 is TGTGCCAGCAGACCAGGGGACACCAACCTATTGAACACTGAAGCTTTCTTT.

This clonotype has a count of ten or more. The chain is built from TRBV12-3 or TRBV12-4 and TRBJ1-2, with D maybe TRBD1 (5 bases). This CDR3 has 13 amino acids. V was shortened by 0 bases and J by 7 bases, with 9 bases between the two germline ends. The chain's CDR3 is CASSLARGSGYTF. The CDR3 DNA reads TGTGCCAGCAGTTTAGCGAGGGGCAGTGGCTACACCTTC.

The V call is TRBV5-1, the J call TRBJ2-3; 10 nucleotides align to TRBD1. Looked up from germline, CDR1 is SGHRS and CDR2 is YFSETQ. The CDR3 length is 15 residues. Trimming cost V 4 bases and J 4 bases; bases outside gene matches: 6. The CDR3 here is CASSLKTGGADTQYF. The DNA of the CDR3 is TGCGCCAGCAGCCTTAAGACAGGGGGCGCAGATACGCAGTATTTT.

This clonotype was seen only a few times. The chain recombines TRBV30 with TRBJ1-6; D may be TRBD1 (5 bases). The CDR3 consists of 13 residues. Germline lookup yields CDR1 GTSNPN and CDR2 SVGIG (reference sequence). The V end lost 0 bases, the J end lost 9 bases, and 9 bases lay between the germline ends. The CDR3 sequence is CAWSVRTGSPLHF. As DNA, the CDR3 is TGTGCCTGGAGTGTACGTACAGGTTCACCCCTCCACTTT.

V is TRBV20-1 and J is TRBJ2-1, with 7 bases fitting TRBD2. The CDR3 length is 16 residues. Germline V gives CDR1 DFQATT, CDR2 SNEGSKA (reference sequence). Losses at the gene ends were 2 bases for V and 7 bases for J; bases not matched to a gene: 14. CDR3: CSARSAGTREGNEQFF. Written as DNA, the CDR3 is TGCAGTGCTAGATCCGCCGGGACCAGGGAGGGAAATGAGCAGTTCTTC.